Listed below are T cell receptor beta chains from one sample, sequenced in a study of blood T cell repertoires in COVID-19. The method was immunoSEQ multiplex PCR; TCRdb's version includes in-frame clones alone and lacks a portion of them. The table records some 400,000 clones, roughly 90% of them present only once. Sequences were obtained from PBMCs or T cells enriched from blood (not recorded which). The receptors were gathered from a woman in her 40s who had been exposed to COVID-19. Each CDR3 is given with its conserved first and last residue. Fields, in order: clone size, D gene, V gene, J gene, CDR3 protein, CDR3 DNA. The D gene is left open where the match is weak. Clone size is given for some rows only: seen once, a few or many times, or a class if the clone is expanded.

once,.,TRBV29-1,TRBJ2-1,CSVDGSVAYNEQFF,TGCAGCGTTGACGGGAGTGTGGCCTACAATGAGCAGTTCTTC
.,TRBD2,TRBV14,TRBJ2-7,CASSQYGLAGYEQYF,TGTGCCAGCAGCCAATACGGACTAGCGGGCTACGAGCAGTACTTC
.,.,TRBV6-5,TRBJ1-1,CASRPTGQIFEAFF,TGTGCCAGCAGACCTACGGGACAAATATTTGAAGCTTTCTTT
.,TRBD1,TRBV4-3,TRBJ1-2,CASSSGQGVDGYTF,TGCGCCAGCAGCTCGGGACAGGGGGTAGATGGCTACACCTTC
once,TRBD1,TRBV10-3,TRBJ1-2,CAISATGEYGYTF,TGTGCCATCAGTGCGACAGGGGAGTATGGCTACACCTTC
few,.,TRBV10-3,TRBJ1-1,CAIRGLMNTEAFF,TGTGCCATCAGAGGACTGATGAACACTGAAGCTTTCTTT
.,.,TRBV21-1,TRBJ1-5,CASSKRAGARNQPQHF,TGTGCCAGCAGCAAACGGGCGGGGGCTCGCAATCAGCCCCAGCATTTT
.,TRBD1,TRBV15,TRBJ1-5,CATSRGAGTGRIRNQPQHF,TGTGCCACCAGCAGGGGAGCCGGGACAGGGAGGATACGCAATCAGCCCCAGCATTTT
.,.,TRBV12-3/TRBV12-4,TRBJ2-1,CASSPLYNEQFF,TGTGCCAGCAGCCCACTCTACAATGAGCAGTTCTTC
.,.,TRBV12-3/TRBV12-4,TRBJ2-1,CASQSSYNEQFF,TGTGCCAGCCAGTCCTCCTACAATGAGCAGTTCTTC
.,.,TRBV19,TRBJ1-2,CASSILGAVYGYTF,TGTGCCAGTAGTATTTTGGGGGCGGTATATGGCTACACCTTC
.,.,TRBV12-3/TRBV12-4,TRBJ2-1,CASSPLMSNEQFF,TGTGCCAGCAGTCCCCTGATGAGCAATGAGCAGTTCTTC
.,.,TRBV12-2,TRBJ2-7,CASRAIKGDSYEQYF,TGTGCAAGTCGCGCCATAAAAGGGGATTCCTACGAGCAGTACTTC
.,.,TRBV6-5,TRBJ1-3,CASRGTTGTGNTIYF,TGTGCCAGCAGGGGGACTACAGGAACTGGAAACACCATATATTTT
.,TRBD2,TRBV19,TRBJ2-5,CASTKRGLAGEETQYF,TGTGCCAGCACAAAACGCGGACTAGCGGGAGAAGAGACCCAGTACTTC
once,.,TRBV18,TRBJ2-2,CASSPDLDTGELFF,TGTGCCAGCTCACCCGACCTAGACACCGGGGAGCTGTTTTTT
.,.,TRBV10-3,TRBJ1-5,CATRETGISVQHF,TGTGCCACCCGAGAGACGGGGATCAGCGTCCAGCATTTT
.,.,TRBV19,TRBJ1-2,CASSIESGGYNSYGYTF,TGTGCCAGTAGTATAGAGTCTGGAGGCTATAATTCCTATGGCTACACCTTC
.,TRBD1,TRBV2,TRBJ1-6,CASSPTGTVNSPLHF,TGTGCCAGCAGCCCCACCGGGACAGTTAATTCACCCCTCCACTTT
.,.,TRBV5-4,TRBJ1-2,CASSFPGTGSGYTF,TGTGCCAGCAGCTTCCCCGGAACAGGGTCGGGCTACACCTTC
.,TRBD2,TRBV7-2,TRBJ2-1,CASSFGTSGRRDVLRYQFF,TGTGCCAGCAGCTTTGGGACTAGCGGGAGGAGGGATGTACTCAGGTATCAGTTCTTC
.,.,TRBV10-2,TRBJ2-7,CASSESKLRDRYEQYF,TGCGCCAGCAGTGAGTCCAAGCTACGGGATCGCTACGAGCAGTACTTC
.,.,TRBV9,TRBJ2-2,CASSVVTLGELFF,TGTGCCAGCAGCGTAGTGACACTCGGGGAGCTGTTTTTT
.,TRBD1,TRBV7-2,TRBJ2-1,CASSLVAGTGKYNEQFF,TGTGCCAGCAGCTTAGTAGCCGGGACAGGAAAGTACAATGAGCAGTTCTTC
once,TRBD1,TRBV18,TRBJ2-3,CASSPMTGATDTQYF,TGTGCCAGCTCACCTATGACAGGGGCCACAGATACGCAGTATTTT
.,.,TRBV11-3,TRBJ2-3,CASSSQGLSTDTQYF,TGTGCCAGCAGCAGTCAGGGTTTGAGCACAGATACGCAGTATTTT
.,TRBD1,TRBV2,TRBJ1-6,CASSGATGTGGNSPLHF,TGTGCCAGCAGTGGGGCGACCGGGACAGGGGGCAATTCACCCCTCCACTTT
.,.,TRBV5-1,TRBJ1-3,CASSSDSSGNTIYF,TGCGCCAGCAGCTCGGACTCCTCTGGAAACACCATATATTTT
.,.,TRBV19,TRBJ1-1,CASSIEGGYTEAFF,TGTGCCAGTAGTATTGAAGGGGGTTACACTGAAGCTTTCTTT
.,TRBD2,TRBV7-2,TRBJ2-2,CASIPAGGPHGELFF,TGTGCCAGCATCCCAGCGGGAGGGCCCCACGGGGAGCTGTTTTTT
once,TRBD2,TRBV6-1,TRBJ2-5,CASSAPPGTIQETQYF,TGTGCCAGCAGTGCCCCGCCCGGGACTATCCAGGAGACCCAGTACTTC
.,TRBD1,TRBV27,TRBJ2-2,CASTWDRGTGELFF,TGTGCCAGCACCTGGGACAGGGGGACCGGGGAGCTGTTTTTT